This entry features one T cell receptor beta chain sequence. Its antigen is unknown. The CDR3 loop spans 16 amino acids. Germline V gene sequence: CDR1 MNHEY, CDR2 SMNVEV (reference sequence). V gave up 3 bases and J gave up 3 bases, with 14 bases separating them. The data were obtained in a study of T cell responses to AZD1222 COVID-19 vaccine. Only in-frame clones appear in the TCRdb table, and some are missing; sequencing was by immunoSEQ multiplex PCR. The sample holds roughly 120,000 clones; over 75% are singletons and the top ten take 4.2%. Study results and limitations: Per reports, nearly half of all spike-specific TCRs target regions that are unmutated in variants. Donors, mostly white British, included more females; clonal diversity was possibly underestimated. Seropositive at baseline were only six AZD1222 recipients. There were repertoire samples only from the period after the peak T cell response.

The gene calls are TRBV27 and TRBJ1-4; D possibly corresponds to TRBD1 (6 bases). The material sequenced was peripheral blood, taken 28 days after the second dose of the MenACWY control vaccine. The TCR comes from an adult who received the MenACWY meningococcal vaccine as a control. CDR3 DNA sequence: TGTGCCAGCAGTTTGTCCCAGGGGAGAGCTAATGAAAAACTGTTTTTT. It specifies CASSLSQGRANEKLFF.